This is a list of T cell receptor beta chains from one sample in a study of blood T cell repertoires in COVID-19. TCRdb keeps only in-frame clones here, not all; method: immunoSEQ multiplex PCR. The sample lists about 60,000 clones; 85% were seen once. Sequenced input: peripheral blood. All receptors derive from a human donor in a cohort sampled during active COVID-19. Each CDR3 is given with its conserved first and last residue. A D gene is named only where the DNA matches it firmly. Some rows have no size entry. The others give once, few or many, or a class for an expanded clone.

J,size,V,D,DNA,CDR3
TRBJ1-2,NA,TRBV20-1,NA,TGCAGTGCTAGTCTGGGCAGGGTTGGGCTCGGCTATGGCTACACCTTC,CSASLGRVGLGYGYTF
TRBJ2-7,few,TRBV6-5,NA,TGTGCCAGCAGTTACTCGAGCCATACAGGTTCCTACGAGCAGTACTTC,CASSYSSHTGSYEQYF
TRBJ1-4,NA,TRBV5-1,TRBD1,TGCGCCAGCAGCTTTAAACAGGGGGGGACTAATGAAAAACTGTTTTTT,CASSFKQGGTNEKLFF
TRBJ1-4,NA,TRBV16,NA,TGTGCCAGCAGCCAATTTATGGGGGCCCGCAATGAAAAACTGTTTTTT,CASSQFMGARNEKLFF
TRBJ1-1,NA,TRBV11-2,NA,TGTGCCAGCAGTTACAAGCGGACCACTGAAGCTTTCTTT,CASSYKRTTEAFF
TRBJ1-1,NA,TRBV30,NA,TGTGCCTGGAGTGGAGGGAACACTGAAGCTTTCTTT,CAWSGGNTEAFF
TRBJ2-2,NA,TRBV19,TRBD2,TGTGCCAGTAGTATAAGAGGGACTAGCGGGAGTGGCACCGGGGAGCTGTTTTTT,CASSIRGTSGSGTGELFF
TRBJ1-1,few,TRBV24-1,NA,TGTGCCACCAGTAACGGGATTGAAGCTTTCTTT,CATSNGIEAFF
TRBJ1-1,NA,TRBV19,NA,TGTGCCAGTAGTAGGGGGGGGGTAATAACTGAAGCTTTCTTT,CASSRGGVITEAFF
TRBJ2-1,NA,TRBV5-1,NA,TGCGCCAGCAGCTCCTCAGGGACAAACAATGAGCAGTTCTTC,CASSSSGTNNEQFF
TRBJ1-5,once,TRBV7-8,NA,TGTGCCAGCAGCTTAGTGTCAGGGTTAGGACAGCCCCAGCATTTT,CASSLVSGLGQPQHF
TRBJ2-7,NA,TRBV11-1,TRBD1,TGTGCCAGCAGTCAAGGGGACAGGGGCTCCTACGAGCAGTACTTC,CASSQGDRGSYEQYF